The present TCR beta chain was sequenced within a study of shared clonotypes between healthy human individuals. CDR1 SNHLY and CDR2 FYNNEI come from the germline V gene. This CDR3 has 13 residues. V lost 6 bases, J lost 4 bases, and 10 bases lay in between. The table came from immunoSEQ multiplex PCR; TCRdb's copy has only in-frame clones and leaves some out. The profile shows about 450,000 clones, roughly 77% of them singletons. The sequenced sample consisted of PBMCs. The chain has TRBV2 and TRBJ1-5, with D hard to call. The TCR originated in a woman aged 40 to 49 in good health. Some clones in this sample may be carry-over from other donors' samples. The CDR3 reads CASSDILNQPQHF. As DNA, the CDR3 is TGTGCCAGCAGCGACATACTTAATCAGCCCCAGCATTTT.